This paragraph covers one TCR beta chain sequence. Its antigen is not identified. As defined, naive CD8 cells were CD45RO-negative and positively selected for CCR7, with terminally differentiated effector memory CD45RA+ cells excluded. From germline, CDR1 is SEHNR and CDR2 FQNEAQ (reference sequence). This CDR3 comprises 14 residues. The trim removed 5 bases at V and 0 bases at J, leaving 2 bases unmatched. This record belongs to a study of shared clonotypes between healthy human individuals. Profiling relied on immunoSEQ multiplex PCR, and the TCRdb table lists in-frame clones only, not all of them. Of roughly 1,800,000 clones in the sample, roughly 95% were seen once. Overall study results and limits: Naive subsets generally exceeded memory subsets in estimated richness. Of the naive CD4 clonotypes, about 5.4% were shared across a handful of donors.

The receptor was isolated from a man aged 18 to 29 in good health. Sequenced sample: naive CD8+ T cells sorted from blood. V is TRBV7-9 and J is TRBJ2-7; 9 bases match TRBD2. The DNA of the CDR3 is TGTGCCAGCAGCCGTAGCGGGAGCTCCTACGAGCAGTACTTC. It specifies CASSRSGSSYEQYF.